The 18 T cell receptor beta chains below were found in one sample sequenced in a study of OX40 agonist ivuxolimab in advanced cancers. Method: immunoSEQ multiplex PCR; TCRdb's copy keeps in-frame clones and lacks some. Seen here are 60,000 to 75,000 clones, over 80% observed once, and the top ten hold 3.5% to 5%. The sequencing here drew on CD4+ or CD8+ T cells sorted from blood, taken in a trial of the OX40 agonist ivuxolimab. These receptors were taken from an adult with an advanced solid tumor such as melanoma, head and neck, liver or kidney cancer.

The V and J genes are TRBV7-9 and TRBJ2-1; D is undetermined. Germline V gene data show CDR1 as SEHNR and CDR2 as FQNEAQ (reference sequence). The CDR3 totals 13 residues. The V end lost 2 bases, the J end lost 5 bases, and 7 bases lay between the germline ends. The CDR3 region is CASSLPLNNEQFF. The CDR3 DNA reads TGTGCCAGCAGCTTACCACTGAACAATGAGCAGTTCTTC.

The chain links TRBV6-5 to TRBJ1-4; maybe TRBD1 (6 bases). CDR3 length equals 15 residues. V was shortened by 4 bases and J by 5 bases, with 14 bases between the two germline ends. From germline, CDR1 is MNHEY and CDR2 SVGAGI. The CDR3 bases are TGTGCCAGCAGTTCCACCGGGACAAGCAATGAAAAACTGTTTTTT. Amino acids: CASSSTGTSNEKLFF.

On this clone itself: A single base is all that separates this from a far larger clone, so a read error is likely. The CDR3 protein is CASSDAGYNEQFF. The CDR3 nucleotides are TGTGCCAGCAGTGACGCGGGGTACAATGAGCAGTTCTTC. The chain combines TRBV2 with TRBJ2-1, with TRBD2 as a possible D gene (6 bases). Germline CDR1 and CDR2: SNHLY and FYNNEI. Trimming took off 3 bases at V and 4 bases at J, with 7 bases between the two ends. This CDR3 spans 13 amino acids.

This clone is categorized as medium-sized. J is TRBJ1-5 and V is TRBV1; the table assigns TRBD1, which was not confirmed against the DNA. TRBV1 is a pseudogene segment. This CDR3 is built from 14 residues. CDR3 protein: CTSSQDRGNQPQHF. As DNA, the CDR3 is TGCACCAGCAGCCAAGACAGGGGCAATCAGCCCCAGCATTTT.

This chain joins TRBV27 and TRBJ2-7, with a possible D match to TRBD2 (6 bases). The CDR3 contains 14 residues. V was pared by 6 bases and J by 5 bases, with 17 bases between. Germline V gives CDR1 MNHEY, CDR2 SMNVEV (reference sequence). CDR3 in DNA: TGTGCCAGCAGCCTACTAGCAGAACCGAACGAGCAGTACTTC. It is translated as CASSLLAEPNEQYF.

This sequence joins TRBV7-9 and TRBJ2-1, with 10 bases identical to TRBD2. The length of the CDR3 is 15 residues. CDR1 is SEHNR, CDR2 FQNEAQ, per germline (reference sequence). The V and J ends lost 6 bases and 7 bases, in that order; junction bases with no gene match: 9. The CDR3: CASRLALAGVNEQFF. In nucleotides, the CDR3 is TGTGCCAGCAGGCTCGCGCTAGCGGGAGTGAATGAGCAGTTCTTC.

This clone has a single count. The rearrangement links TRBV27 to TRBJ2-1; tentatively, D is TRBD2 (6 bases). The germline CDR1 and CDR2 sequences are MNHEY and SMNVEV (reference sequence). V lost 2 bases, J lost 5 bases, and 13 bases lay in between. The CDR3 covers 15 residues. CDR3 nucleotides: TGTGCCAGCAGTTTAGCGGGAATTCCCCACAATGAGCAGTTCTTC. Protein product: CASSLAGIPHNEQFF.

The chain employs TRBV2 and TRBJ1-4, with TRBD1 matching over 7 bases. This CDR3 contains 15 residues. V lost 4 bases, J lost 4 bases, and 6 bases stayed unmatched. CDR1 and CDR2 from the germline V gene are SNHLY and FYNNEI. The chain's CDR3 is CASSGPGQNNEKLFF. CDR3 bases: TGTGCCAGCAGTGGGCCGGGACAGAATAATGAAAAACTGTTTTTT.

In this sample, this clone turned up once. CDR3 DNA sequence: TGTGCCAGCCGTAAGGGGGGACAGATGAACACTGAAGCTTTCTTT. As protein: CASRKGGQMNTEAFF. This rearrangement joins TRBV7-6 to TRBJ1-1; the match to TRBD1 covers 7 bases. Losses at the gene ends were 8 bases for V and 0 bases for J; bases not matched to a gene: 9. This CDR3 contains 15 residues. Germline CDR1 is SGHVS and CDR2 is FNYEAQ.

This chain connects TRBV5-4 to TRBJ1-2, with TRBD1 matching 10 bases. This CDR3 is built from 16 residues. Germline V lookup: CDR1 SGHNT, CDR2 YYREEE (reference sequence). V shed 9 bases and J 3 bases; nucleotides not matched to a gene: 14. The CDR3 coding sequence is TGTGCCACACTACGACAGGGGGCTTCTGTGTACTATGGCTACACCTTC. Its protein is CATLRQGASVYYGYTF.

This clone was found once. The rearrangement links TRBV7-9 to TRBJ1-4; D not resolved. This CDR3 has 16 residues. Per germline, CDR1 SEHNR and CDR2 FQNEAQ (reference sequence). V lost 3 bases and J lost 5, with 16 bases in between. The DNA of the CDR3 is TGTGCCAGCAGCTTTTTTAACGAGGACGAGAATGAAAAACTGTTTTTT. Translating gives CASSFFNEDENEKLFF.

This clone was seen more than once but under ten times. The gene calls are TRBV5-6 and TRBJ2-7, with TRBD2 matching over 8 bases. Trimming took 3 bases from V and 6 from J; bases not matched to a gene: 5. The CDR3 contains 13 residues. In germline, CDR1 is SGHDT, CDR2 YYEEEE. The CDR3 sequence: CASSYGAGGEQYF. In nucleotides, the CDR3 is TGTGCCAGCAGCTATGGGGCGGGAGGCGAGCAGTACTTC.

This clone is a singleton in its sample. The chain recombines TRBV11-2 with TRBJ2-1; the D gene is possibly TRBD1 (5 bases). The CDR3 totals 16 residues. Germline V gene lookup returns CDR1 SGHAT and CDR2 FQNNGV. V gave up 3 bases and J gave up 7 bases, with 19 bases separating them. CDR3 sequence: CASSLGSGSVGNEQFF. The CDR3 bases are TGTGCCAGCAGCTTGGGGTCAGGGTCTGTAGGTAATGAGCAGTTCTTC.

This chain uses TRBV27 with TRBJ2-2; 13 nucleotides agree with TRBD2. V was pared by 4 bases and J by 6 bases, with 2 bases of the junction left unmatched. Germline V gene data show CDR1 as MNHEY and CDR2 as SMNVEV (reference sequence). The CDR3 runs to 15 residues. Here the CDR3 reads CASSWTSGSAGELFF. The CDR3 nucleotides are TGTGCCAGCAGTTGGACTAGCGGGAGTGCCGGGGAGCTGTTTTTT.

The rearrangement joins TRBV15 to TRBJ2-1, with D unresolved. This CDR3 comprises 15 residues. V shed 1 base and J shed 5 bases, with 12 bases lying between them. CDR1 LNHNV and CDR2 YYDKDF come from the germline V gene (reference sequence). Written as DNA, the CDR3 is TGTGCCACCAGCAGAGTTGGTGTGCTCCACAATGAGCAGTTCTTC. Translating it yields CATSRVGVLHNEQFF.

This clone was seen once. The gene calls are TRBV7-8 and TRBJ1-5, with 7 bases matching TRBD1. The germline CDR1 and CDR2 sequences are SGHVS and FQNEAQ. The CDR3 covers 17 residues. The junction had 6 bases not matched to a gene; V was cut back by 1 base and J by 0 bases. The CDR3 sequence is CASSLGTGIYSNQPQHF. CDR3 sequence (DNA): TGTGCCAGCAGCTTAGGGACAGGCATTTATAGCAATCAGCCCCAGCATTTT. The variable domain in full, with the rest retrieved from reference TRBV7-8 and TRBJ1-5, is GAGVSQSPRYKVAKRGQDVALRCDPISGHVSLFWYQQALGQGPEFLTYFQNEAQLDKSGLPSDRFFAERPEGSVSTLKIQRTQQEDSAVYLCASSLGTGIYSNQPQHFGDGTRLSIL.

Remarks on this clone: Compared with germline, one end of the junction differs, possibly owing to a read error. The chain couples TRBV7-7 to TRBJ2-1, with TRBD1 matching over 10 bases. There are 15 residues in the CDR3. Germline V gives CDR1 SSHAT, CDR2 FNYEAQ (reference sequence). CDR3 nucleotides: TGTGCTAGCAGCTTTTCGACAGGGGGCCGTGAGGAGCAGTTCTTC. The encoded protein is CASSFSTGGREEQFF.

This clone was seen only a few times. The V and J genes are TRBV2 and TRBJ2-1; D possibly corresponds to TRBD1 (5 bases). V was pared by 5 bases and J by 8 bases, with 13 bases between. Germline V lookup: CDR1 SNHLY, CDR2 FYNNEI. The CDR3 length is 13 residues. CDR3 loop: CASSTARADEQFF. In DNA, the CDR3 is TGTGCCAGCAGTACCGCCAGGGCCGATGAGCAGTTCTTC.